Presented here are 14 T cell receptor beta chains from one specimen sequenced in a study of regulatory T cells in long-lasting Graves disease. This sample's time point: newly diagnosed GD, antithyroid drugs for less than 3 months. With RNA extracted from PBMCs as input, the TCR library was made. iRepertoire HTBI primers and Arm-PCR of CDR3 regions built TCR beta libraries. TCRdb analysed the multiplex PCR reads with MiXCR anew, one entry per CDR3 protein. This sample yields 400,000 to 650,000 distinct CDR3 sequences, of which about 16% are seen a single time; around 25% belongs to the top ten. The data were also submitted as part of a second study, on T cells in Graves' hyperthyroidism and ophthalmopathy.

Material: peripheral blood mononuclear cells (PBMCs), obtained at new diagnosis, from a patient treated with antithyroid drugs. The receptors here all came from a middle-aged woman with Graves disease.

This chain connects TRBV30 to TRBJ2-2, with D unclear. V shed 4 bases and J shed 2 bases, with 5 bases lying between them. The CDR3 has 12 amino acids. The germline gives CDR1 GTSNPN, CDR2 SVGIG (reference sequence). CDR3 amino acids: CAWTYNTGELFF. CDR3 coding DNA: TGTGCCTGGACCTATAACACCGGGGAGCTGTTTTTT.

This clonotype was counted ten times or more. This rearrangement joins TRBV5-8 to TRBJ1-1; 8 bases agree with TRBD1. Germline V gene lookup returns CDR1 SGHTS and CDR2 YDEGEE. V lost 4 bases, J lost 5 bases, and 10 bases stayed unmatched. This CDR3 has 15 amino acids. The CDR3 is CASSPFGQGETEAFF. The CDR3 DNA reads TGTGCCAGCAGCCCCTTCGGACAGGGAGAAACTGAAGCTTTCTTT.

At least ten counts were recorded for this clonotype. V gene TRBV11-2 combines with J gene TRBJ2-7; D gene uncertain. Per germline, CDR1 SGHAT and CDR2 FQNNGV. This CDR3 is 12 amino acids long. Trimming left V 4 bases short and J 12 bases short, with 16 bases between. CDR3 loop: CASSSHETIPYF. Here the CDR3 DNA reads TGTGCCAGCAGCTCCCACGAAACTATTCCGTACTTC. The full variable domain, completed using reference TRBV11-2 and TRBJ2-7, is EAGVAQSPRYKIIEKRQSVAFWCNPISGHATLYWYQQILGQGPKLLIQFQNNGVVDDSQLPKDRFSAERLKGVDSTLKIQPAKLEDSAVYLCASSSHETIPYFGPGTRLTVT.

This clonotype was counted many times. The chain links TRBV4-1 to TRBJ2-1; D unclear. Trimming took off 3 bases at V and 5 bases at J, with 11 bases between the two ends. The CDR3 is 14 residues long. Germline V gene sequence: CDR1 MGHRA, CDR2 YSYEKL. Here the CDR3 reads CASSQGLLNNEQFF. CDR3 nucleotide sequence: TGCGCCAGCAGCCAGGGTTTGCTCAACAATGAGCAGTTCTTC.

The genes are TRBV6-2 or TRBV6-3 and TRBJ2-6; 7 bases line up with TRBD1. Trimming cost V 6 bases and J 4 bases; bases outside gene matches: 9. The CDR3 is made up of 16 amino acids. Germline-derived CDR1 and CDR2 are MNHEY and SVGEGT. The CDR3 loop reads CASSSNRGYGANVLTF. In DNA, the CDR3 is TGTGCCAGCAGCTCCAACAGGGGTTACGGGGCCAACGTCCTGACTTTC.

V and J are TRBV15 and TRBJ1-1, with 7 bases identical to TRBD1. CDR1 and CDR2 from the germline V gene are LNHNV and YYDKDF (reference sequence). This CDR3 has 12 residues. With V trimmed by 6 bases and J by 3 bases, 1 base remained unmatched. The CDR3 nucleotides read TGTGCCACCAGGACAGGGCACACTGAAGCTTTCTTT. Translating gives CATRTGHTEAFF.

The chain joins TRBV7-2 to TRBJ1-5, with no clear D. Looked up from germline, CDR1 is SGHTA and CDR2 is FQGNSA. This CDR3 comprises 12 residues. V gave up 0 bases and J gave up 8 bases, with 5 bases separating them. DNA of the CDR3: TGTGCCAGCAGCTTAGCTCAAAAGCCCCAGCATTTT. It codes for CASSLAQKPQHF.

In its sample, this clonotype was seen many times. The chain combines TRBV13 with TRBJ1-2, with 8 nucleotides matching TRBD1. V was clipped by 5 bases and J by 4 bases; unmatched bases: 6. This CDR3 region has 14 residues. Germline CDR1 PRHDT, CDR2 FYEKMQ (reference sequence). CDR3 nucleotides: TGTGCCAGCAGCGACTCAGACAGGGGCTATGGCTACACCTTC. Encoded protein: CASSDSDRGYGYTF.

This clonotype was seen at least ten times. V and J are TRBV5-5 and TRBJ1-1; tentatively, D is TRBD1 (6 bases). The CDR3 sequence is 14 residues long. Trimming took off 0 bases at V and 7 bases at J, with 13 bases between the two ends. From germline, CDR1 is SGHKS and CDR2 YYEKEE (reference sequence). This CDR3 is CASSLAGQGIEAFF. In DNA form, the CDR3 reads TGTGCCAGCAGCTTGGCCGGTCAGGGGATTGAAGCTTTCTTT.

In regard to this clonotype: A much larger clonotype is one base distant, so this may be a read error. The gene calls are TRBV28 and TRBJ1-1; D is ambiguous. This CDR3 has 15 residues. Looked up from germline, CDR1 is MDHEN and CDR2 is SYDVKM. As DNA, the CDR3 is TGTGCCAGCAGTTTGAGCTGGGTGGGAAACACTGGAGCTTTCTTT. It translates to CASSLSWVGNTGAFF.

This clonotype was detected only a few times. This sequence joins TRBV27 and TRBJ2-2; TRBD2 agrees at 7 bases. CDR3 size: 18 residues. The trim removed 7 bases at V and 5 bases at J, leaving 19 bases unmatched. The V gene's germline CDR1 is MNHEY and CDR2 SMNVEV (reference sequence). The CDR3 DNA reads TGTGCCAGCACTTCCGGGCCACCGGGGGGATCTGGGACCGGGGAGCTGTTTTTT. It encodes CASTSGPPGGSGTGELFF.

This clonotype occurred many times. This chain joins TRBV27 and TRBJ2-2; TRBD1 aligns across 8 bases. Trimming removed 4 bases from V and 7 bases from J; junction bases left unmatched: 11. The CDR3 spans 16 residues. Germline CDR1 and CDR2: MNHEY and SMNVEV (reference sequence). The CDR3 loop is CASSSWTGWGGGELFF. The CDR3 bases are TGTGCCAGCAGTTCCTGGACAGGGTGGGGAGGCGGGGAGCTGTTTTTT.

The DNA for the CDR3 is TGTGCCAGCGGGTCGACCCTTTCCTACGAGCAGTACTTC. Protein: CASGSTLSYEQYF. The rearrangement links TRBV6-1 to TRBJ2-7; D call uncertain. Trimming cost V 8 bases and J 1 base, with 12 bases left between them. This CDR3 spans 13 amino acids. Germline assignment: CDR1 MNHNS and CDR2 SASEGT.

As concerns this clonotype: At one boundary the junction diverges from the germline segment, which might be a read error. The chain links TRBV5-6 to TRBJ2-3; TRBD1 aligns across 7 bases. CDR1 and CDR2 from the germline V gene are SGHDT and YYEEEE. CDR3 length: 12 amino acids. CDR3 region: CASSRNRGGSFF. CDR3 nucleotide sequence: TGTGCCAGCAGCCGAAACAGGGGCGGGTCTTTCTTT.